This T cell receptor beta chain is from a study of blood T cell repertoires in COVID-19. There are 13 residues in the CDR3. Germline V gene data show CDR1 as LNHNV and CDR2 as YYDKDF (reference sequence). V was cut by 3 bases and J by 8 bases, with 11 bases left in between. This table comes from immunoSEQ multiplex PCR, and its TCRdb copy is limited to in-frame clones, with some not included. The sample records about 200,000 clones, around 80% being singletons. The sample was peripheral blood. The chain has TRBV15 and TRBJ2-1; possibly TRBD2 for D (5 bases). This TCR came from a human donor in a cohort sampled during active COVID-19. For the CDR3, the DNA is TGTGCCACCAGCAGGCTAGCATTGCATGAGCAGTTCTTC. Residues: CATSRLALHEQFF.